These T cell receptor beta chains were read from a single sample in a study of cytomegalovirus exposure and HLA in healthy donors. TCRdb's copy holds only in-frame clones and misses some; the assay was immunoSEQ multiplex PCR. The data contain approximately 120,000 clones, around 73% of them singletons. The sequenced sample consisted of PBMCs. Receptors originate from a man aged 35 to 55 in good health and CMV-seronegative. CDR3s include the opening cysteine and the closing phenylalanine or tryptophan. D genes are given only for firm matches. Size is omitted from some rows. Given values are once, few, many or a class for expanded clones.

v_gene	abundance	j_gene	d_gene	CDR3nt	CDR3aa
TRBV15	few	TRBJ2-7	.	TGTGCCACCAGCAGGGGCGGGAACTACGAGCAGTACTTC	CATSRGGNYEQYF
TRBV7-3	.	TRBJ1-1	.	TGTGCCAGCAGCCCAACAGGAAGTACTGAAGCTTTCTTT	CASSPTGSTEAFF
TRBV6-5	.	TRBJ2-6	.	TGTGCCAGCAGTTACTCGACAGCTGGGGCCAACGTCCTGACTTTC	CASSYSTAGANVLTF
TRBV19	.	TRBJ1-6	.	TGTGCCAGTAGTATCTCGGCAGGGTCGGCCTATAATTCACCCCTCCACTTT	CASSISAGSAYNSPLHF
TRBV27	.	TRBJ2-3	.	TGTGCCAGCAGTTTAAGGGTCAGGGGGGGCACAGATACGCAGTATTTT	CASSLRVRGGTDTQYF
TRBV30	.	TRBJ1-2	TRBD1	TGTGCCTGGGGGGGGACAGGCCGAGCTAACTATGGCTACACCTTC	CAWGGTGRANYGYTF
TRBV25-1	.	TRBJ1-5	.	TGTGCCAGCAGTTTTGGTGGGGGCACTCAGCCCCAGCATTTT	CASSFGGGTQPQHF
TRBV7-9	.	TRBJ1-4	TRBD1	TGTGCCAGCAGCTCGATACAGGGGGTGGGTGAAAAACTGTTTTTT	CASSSIQGVGEKLFF
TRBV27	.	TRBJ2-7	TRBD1	TGTGCCAGCAGTTCCGGACAGGGCTTCTACGAGCAGTACTTC	CASSSGQGFYEQYF
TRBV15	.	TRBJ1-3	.	TGTGCCACCAGCAGCACAGGGAAGCCTGGAAACACCATATATTTT	CATSSTGKPGNTIYF
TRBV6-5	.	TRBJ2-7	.	TGTGCCAGCAGTAGACCGGCGACAGGCTCCTACGAGCAGTACTTC	CASSRPATGSYEQYF
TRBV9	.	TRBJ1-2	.	TGTGCCAGCAGCGAGTCGGGCGAGGGTTCAGGCTACACCTTC	CASSESGEGSGYTF
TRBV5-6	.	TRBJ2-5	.	TGTGCCAGCAGCTACCGGACTAATTTCGGGACCCAGTACTTC	CASSYRTNFGTQYF
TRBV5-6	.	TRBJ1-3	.	TGTGCCAGCAGCTTGACAGGAAACTCTGGAAACACCATATATTTT	CASSLTGNSGNTIYF
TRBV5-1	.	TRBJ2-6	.	TGCGCCAGCAGCACCGGGAGCTCTGGGGCCAACGTCCTGACTTTC	CASSTGSSGANVLTF
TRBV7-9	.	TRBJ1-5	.	TGTGCCAGCAGCGAACAGGGTGGAGGCAATCAGCCCCAGCATTTT	CASSEQGGGNQPQHF
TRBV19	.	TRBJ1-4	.	TGTGCCCTGCAGGGTTCCGAAAAACTGTTTTTT	CALQGSEKLFF